Listed below are T cell receptor beta chains from one sample, sequenced in a study of long-term antiretroviral therapy in people with HIV. Clones were read by immunoSEQ multiplex PCR, and TCRdb kept only the in-frame ones, dropping some. The sample has some 27,000 clones, 70% to 85% seen once. This sample comprised unsorted PBMCs, obtained 3 years after starting antiretroviral therapy. The receptor set was obtained from a middle-aged man with HIV. The CDR3 runs from the conserved cysteine through the conserved F or W. The D gene is left open where the match is weak. The size of a clone is reported for some rows only, either as once, few or many, or as a class for expanded clones.

>NA|TRBV4-1|NA|TRBJ2-2
TGCGCCAGCAGCCAAGTTACAGGGAAGAACACCGGGGAGCTGTTTTTT
CASSQVTGKNTGELFF
>TRBD2|TRBV7-2|NA|TRBJ2-3
TGTGCCAGCAGAGCCTTTGGGTCTAGCGGGGCGATCACAGATACGCAGTATTTT
CASRAFGSSGAITDTQYF
>NA|TRBV7-3|NA|TRBJ1-6
TGTGCCAGCAGCTCCCATGACAGAGCCTATAATTCACCCCTCCACTTT
CASSSHDRAYNSPLHF
>NA|TRBV6-5|once|TRBJ2-7
TGTGCCAGCAGTTACTCAACCTGGGACGAGCAGTACTTC
CASSYSTWDEQYF
>TRBD1|TRBV27|NA|TRBJ1-1
TGTGCCAGCAGTTTAGGTCAGGGGGTCTCTCCGGCTTTCTTT
CASSLGQGVSPAFF
>NA|TRBV13|NA|TRBJ1-1
TGTGCCAGCAGCTTAGGCCTCGTGAACACTGAAGCTTTCTTT
CASSLGLVNTEAFF
>NA|TRBV29-1|few|TRBJ2-3
TGCAGCGTGACCACCTTAGGGGATACGCAGTATTTT
CSVTTLGDTQYF
>TRBD1|TRBV9|NA|TRBJ2-2
TGTGCCAGCAGCCCGGGACAGGGACACGGGGAGCTGTTTTTT
CASSPGQGHGELFF
>NA|TRBV6-5|NA|TRBJ2-7
TGTGCCAGCAGCGGGGGAGAAGAGCAGTACTTC
CASSGGEEQYF
>NA|TRBV28|NA|TRBJ1-3
TGTGCCAGCAGCCCCTCGGACAGATCCTCTGGAAACACCATATATTTT
CASSPSDRSSGNTIYF
>NA|TRBV13|few|TRBJ2-7
TGTGCCAGCAGCCCTCCCGACAGCGGTAGCTACGAGCAGTACTTC
CASSPPDSGSYEQYF
>NA|TRBV30|NA|TRBJ2-7
TGTGCCTGGAGTGTAGGGCTCGACGAGCAGTACTTC
CAWSVGLDEQYF
>TRBD1|TRBV10-3|once|TRBJ1-3
TGTGCCATCAGAGAAACAGGGGGCTCTGGAAACACCATATATTTT
CAIRETGGSGNTIYF
>NA|TRBV19|NA|TRBJ1-1
TGTGCCAGTAGTATTGGAGGGTTCCCTATGAACACTGAAGCTTTCTTT
CASSIGGFPMNTEAFF
>NA|TRBV4-1|NA|TRBJ2-2
TGCGCCAGCACCGGGACACTGGGGACCGGGGAGCTGTTTTTT
CASTGTLGTGELFF
>NA|TRBV7-8|once|TRBJ2-3
TGTGCCAGCAGCTTAGTGGGCAGAAGCACAGATACGCAGTATTTT
CASSLVGRSTDTQYF
>NA|TRBV25-1|NA|TRBJ2-7
TGTGCCAGCAGTGAATATCCTGAGGGGTCCCCCTACGAGCAGTACTTC
CASSEYPEGSPYEQYF
>TRBD1|TRBV18|NA|TRBJ1-2
TGTGCCAGCTCACCGGGACAGGGGGATGGCTACACCTTC
CASSPGQGDGYTF
>NA|TRBV7-6|NA|TRBJ2-7
TGTGCCAGCAGCCCTGGGCAGGGAGCCTACGAGCAGTACTTC
CASSPGQGAYEQYF
>NA|TRBV20-1|NA|TRBJ1-1
TGCAGTGCTTCCAGGGCCACTGAAGCTTTCTTT
CSASRATEAFF
>TRBD1|TRBV2|NA|TRBJ1-2
TGTGCCAGCACTGAAGGGACAGGGGCTGGGTATGGCTACACCTTC
CASTEGTGAGYGYTF
>NA|TRBV7-3|NA|TRBJ2-1
TGTGCCAGCAGCTTATTGGGGGCGGGCAGAATCTCCTACAATGAGCAGTTCTTC
CASSLLGAGRISYNEQFF
>TRBD2|TRBV7-9|NA|TRBJ2-5
TGTGCCAGCAGCTTGGGGGGGAAGGAGACCCAGTACTTC
CASSLGGKETQYF
>NA|TRBV6-6|NA|TRBJ1-4
TGTGCCAGCAGTTTTCGAACTAATGAAAAACTGTTTTTT
CASSFRTNEKLFF
>NA|TRBV10-3|NA|TRBJ1-1
TGTGCCATCAGTCTGGTGGGGGGAGTGAACACTGAAGCTTTCTTT
CAISLVGGVNTEAFF
>NA|TRBV5-6|NA|TRBJ1-2
TGTGCCAGCAGCCAAAGGACGGTCGCCACTACATGGGATGGCTACACCTTC
CASSQRTVATTWDGYTF
>NA|TRBV7-8|NA|TRBJ2-3
TGTGCCAGCAGCTCTCGCCCCCCTGCGGAATTTTTCACAGATACGCAGTATTTT
CASSSRPPAEFFTDTQYF
>NA|TRBV5-4|NA|TRBJ2-7
TGTGCCAGCAGCTTGGCCCCCGGGAACAGCCACGAGCAGTACTTC
CASSLAPGNSHEQYF
>NA|TRBV6-6|NA|TRBJ2-7
TGTGCCAGCAGTTACTCGGCAGGGGAATTCAACGAGCAGTACTTC
CASSYSAGEFNEQYF
>NA|TRBV5-5|once|TRBJ1-2
TGTGCCAGCAGCCAATACCAATATACAGGGTGGGGTAGTGGTGGCTACACCTTC
CASSQYQYTGWGSGGYTF
>NA|TRBV10-1|once|TRBJ2-2
TGCGCCAGCAGTGACCCCCAGGTGGAGGGGCCCGGGGAGCTGTTTTTT
CASSDPQVEGPGELFF
>NA|TRBV30|NA|TRBJ1-2
TGTGCCTGGAGTGGCCCGAACTATGGCTACACCTTC
CAWSGPNYGYTF
>NA|TRBV2|NA|TRBJ2-7
TGTGCCAGCAGTGGGGCGGGAAGCTCCTACGAGCAGTACTTC
CASSGAGSSYEQYF
>NA|TRBV2|once|TRBJ2-6
TGTGCCAGCAGGATAGCTGTGTCTGGGGCCAACGTCCTGACTTTC
CASRIAVSGANVLTF
>NA|TRBV7-2|once|TRBJ2-7
TGTGCCAGCAGCCCTGAGGACTCATCTCCTTCCTACGAGCAGTACTTC
CASSPEDSSPSYEQYF
>NA|TRBV15|NA|TRBJ2-1
TGTGCCACCAGCAGTAAAGGGGGTGAGCAGTTCTTC
CATSSKGGEQFF
>NA|TRBV15|NA|TRBJ2-2
TGTGCCACCAGCAGAGATATAGGCTCCGGGGAGCTGTTTTTT
CATSRDIGSGELFF
>TRBD1|TRBV6-1|NA|TRBJ1-2
TGTGCCAGCAGCAACCGGGACAGGGGTAACTATGGCTACACCTTC
CASSNRDRGNYGYTF
>TRBD1|TRBV7-6|NA|TRBJ2-7
TGTGCCAGCAGCCCGTGGACAGGGAGCCACGAGCAGTACTTC
CASSPWTGSHEQYF
>NA|TRBV5-1|NA|TRBJ1-2
TGCGCCAGCACCAATACTAACTATGGCTACACCTTC
CASTNTNYGYTF
>TRBD1|TRBV5-1|few|TRBJ2-7
TGCGCCAGCAGAGTCTCTACAGGGGGCTACGAGCAGTACTTC
CASRVSTGGYEQYF
>NA|TRBV27|NA|TRBJ2-1
TGTGCCAGCAGTCATTCGGGAGTGATCAGCACCTACAATGAGCAGTTCTTC
CASSHSGVISTYNEQFF